Presented here are 11 T cell receptor beta chains from one specimen sequenced in a study of shared clonotypes between healthy human individuals. Here immunoSEQ multiplex PCR was the method, and the copy in TCRdb shows in-frame clones only, minus some. The sample records some 2.1 million clones, 85% to 95% being singletons. Sample: naive CD4+ T cells sorted from blood. The subset was: CD45RA+ positively selected. These receptors came from a man between 18 and 35 years old in good health.

The rearrangement uses TRBV28 and TRBJ1-1; the D is unclear. This CDR3 spans 15 amino acids. Germline CDR1 reads MDHEN; CDR2 reads SYDVKM. V was cut by 3 bases and J by 0 bases, with 11 bases left in between. DNA for the CDR3: TGTGCCAGCAGTTTGATGGGGTTGATGAACACTGAAGCTTTCTTT. Its protein product is CASSLMGLMNTEAFF.

The chain has TRBV7-9 and TRBJ2-7, with a tentative D call TRBD2 (5 bases). The V gene's germline CDR1 is SEHNR and CDR2 FQNEAQ (reference sequence). The V and J ends lost 5 bases and 7 bases respectively, with 12 bases between them. CDR3 length: 12 residues. The CDR3 bases are TGTGCCAGCAGCCCGAAGGGCGGGGAGCAGTACTTC. Translating gives CASSPKGGEQYF.

The rearrangement links TRBV10-3 to TRBJ2-1; perhaps TRBD1 as D (5 bases). V was shortened by 2 bases and J by 0 bases, with 14 bases between the two germline ends. CDR3 size: 17 residues. CDR1 and CDR2 from the germline V gene are ENHRY and SYGVKD. The CDR3 is CAISETLQVSSYNEQFF. In nucleotides, the CDR3 is TGTGCCATCAGTGAGACGCTACAGGTTAGCTCCTACAATGAGCAGTTCTTC.

This clone was observed a single time. This chain joins TRBV5-4 and TRBJ2-7; D unresolved. In germline, CDR1 is SGHNT, CDR2 YYREEE (reference sequence). The V and J ends lost 0 bases and 2 bases respectively, with 9 bases between them. This CDR3 has 14 residues. For the CDR3, the DNA is TGTGCCAGCAGCTTGGATCAGCTTACCTACGAGCAGTACTTC. This translates into CASSLDQLTYEQYF.

The V call is TRBV7-2, the J call TRBJ2-7; D is perhaps TRBD2 (5 bases). Trimming removed 2 bases at V and 0 bases at J, with 14 bases between. The CDR3 contains 16 residues. Germline assignment: CDR1 SGHTA and CDR2 FQGNSA. The CDR3 region is CASSLNSAVSSYEQYF. As DNA, the CDR3 is TGTGCCAGCAGCTTAAATTCAGCGGTGAGCTCCTACGAGCAGTACTTC. The entire variable domain, with the rest obtained from reference TRBV7-2 and TRBJ2-7, is as follows: GAGVSQSPSNKVTEKGKDVELRCDPISGHTALYWYRQSLGQGLEFLIYFQGNSAPDKSGLPSDRFSAERTGGSVSTLTIQRTQQEDSAVYLCASSLNSAVSSYEQYFGPGTRLTVT.

The rearrangement links TRBV6-8 to TRBJ1-3; D is unresolved. Trimming took 0 bases from V and 3 from J, leaving 15 bases between them. The CDR3 covers 17 residues. In germline, CDR1 is MNHGY, CDR2 SAAAGT. The CDR3 DNA is TGTGCCAGCAGTTACTCGATGGACTTGGAGGTTGGAAACACCATATATTTT. Translated: CASSYSMDLEVGNTIYF.

The chain couples TRBV18 to TRBJ2-6, with 7 nucleotides matching TRBD1. The ends lost 0 bases at V and 0 bases at J; junction bases unmatched: 5. CDR3 size: 18 residues. Germline V gene sequence: CDR1 KGHSH, CDR2 LQKENI. Here the CDR3 reads CASSPPGTVSSGANVLTF. The CDR3 DNA sequence: TGTGCCAGCTCACCACCAGGGACAGTGAGCTCTGGGGCCAACGTCCTGACTTTC.

V usage is TRBV5-1 and J usage is TRBJ1-2; 9 bases are a match to TRBD1. This CDR3 has 17 residues. Germline V gene sequence: CDR1 SGHRS, CDR2 YFSETQ. Trimming removed 4 bases from V and 7 bases from J; junction bases left unmatched: 17. The CDR3 DNA reads as TGCGCCAGCAGCCCAACAGGGGGCGACGGTGGCTATCGTGGCTACACCTTC. Its protein product is CASSPTGGDGGYRGYTF.

The rearrangement joins TRBV6-1 to TRBJ1-6; D not resolved. V was trimmed by 7 bases and J by 5 bases, leaving 15 bases between them. The length of the CDR3 is 15 residues. Germline-derived CDR1 and CDR2 are MNHNS and SASEGT. CDR3 protein: CASTQRWGNNSPLHF. Written as DNA, the CDR3 is TGTGCCAGCACCCAAAGGTGGGGAAATAATTCACCCCTCCACTTT.

This rearrangement joins TRBV6-6 to TRBJ1-1; D remains ambiguous. V lost 6 bases to trimming and J lost 2 bases, with 13 bases between them. The V gene's germline CDR1 is MNHNY and CDR2 SVGAGI (reference sequence). CDR3 size: 14 residues. The CDR3 loop reads CASSPPLYNTEAFF. CDR3 sequence (DNA): TGTGCCAGCAGCCCTCCCCTGTACAACACTGAAGCTTTCTTT.

This clone is a singleton in its sample. The chain joins TRBV25-1 to TRBJ2-7; a weak D match, TRBD2 (6 bases). The V end lost 2 bases, the J end lost 4 bases, and 6 bases lay between the germline ends. The CDR3 loop spans 12 amino acids. Germline-derived CDR1 and CDR2 are MGHDK and SYGVNS. The CDR3 bases are TGTGCCAGCAGTGAACGGGGGTACGAGCAGTACTTC. Protein product: CASSERGYEQYF.